This T cell receptor (beta chain) was sequenced for a study of siplizumab effects on memory and regulatory T cells. Measured with immunoSEQ multiplex PCR; TCRdb has only the in-frame clones, and not every one. The data hold more than 85,000 clones, with 85% to 95% observed a single time. V trimming: 6 bases; J trimming: 2 bases; junction bases outside the gene matches: 7. CDR3 length: 16 residues. Germline CDR1 is SNHLY and CDR2 is FYNNEI. The TCR comes from a human donor in good health. Source material: CD4+ T cells sorted from blood. The rearrangement joins TRBV2 to TRBJ2-3; TRBD2 aligns across 11 bases. The CDR3 protein is CASSSTSGISTDTQYF. The CDR3 DNA is TGTGCCAGCAGCTCGACTAGCGGGATATCCACAGATACGCAGTATTTT.